These 2 T cell receptor beta chains were sequenced from one sample in a study of vaccination and CD4 T cells after COVID-19. Treatment denoted: roughly 10-day PBMC culture with coronavirus spike peptide pools or control peptides (ViraFEST assay). Cultured CD4+ T-cell DNA underwent Oncomine TCR Beta short-read sequencing. One entry per CDR3 protein, called by TCRdb with MiXCR from the PCR reads. The data show tens of thousands of distinct CDR3 sequences, 62% seen once. The antigens for these receptors are not known. Sequenced: CD4+ T cells from blood, cultured in vitro. These receptors came from a human donor who had recovered from COVID-19.

The chain recombines TRBV19 with TRBJ2-3; the D gene is possibly TRBD1 (6 bases). V lost 5 bases and J 3 bases, leaving 12 bases between the germline ends. Germline V gene sequence: CDR1 LNHDA, CDR2 SQIVND (reference sequence). The CDR3 contains 14 residues. The CDR3 DNA sequence: TGTGCCAGTAGTCTACAGGGTGGGACAGATACGCAGTATTTT. As protein: CASSLQGGTDTQYF.

CDR3: CATSDKGQPQHF. CDR3 sequence (DNA): TGTGCCACCAGTGATAAGGGCCAGCCCCAGCATTTT. This chain uses TRBV24-1 with TRBJ1-5; D is uncertain. This CDR3 comprises 12 residues. Germline V CDR1 and CDR2: KGHDR, SFDVKD. V gave up 3 bases and J gave up 7 bases, with 6 bases separating them.